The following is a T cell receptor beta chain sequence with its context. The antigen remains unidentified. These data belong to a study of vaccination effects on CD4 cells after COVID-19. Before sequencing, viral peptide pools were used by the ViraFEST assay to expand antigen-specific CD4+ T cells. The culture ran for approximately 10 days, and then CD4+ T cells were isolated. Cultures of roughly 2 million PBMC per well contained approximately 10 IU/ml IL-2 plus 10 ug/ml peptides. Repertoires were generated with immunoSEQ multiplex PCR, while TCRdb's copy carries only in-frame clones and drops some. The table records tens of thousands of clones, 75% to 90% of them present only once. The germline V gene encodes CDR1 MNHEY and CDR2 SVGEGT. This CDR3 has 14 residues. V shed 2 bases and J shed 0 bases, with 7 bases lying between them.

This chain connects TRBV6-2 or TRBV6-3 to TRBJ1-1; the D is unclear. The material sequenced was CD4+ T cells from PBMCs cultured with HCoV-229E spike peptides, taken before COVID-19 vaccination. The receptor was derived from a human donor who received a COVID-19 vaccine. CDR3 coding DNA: TGTGCCAGCAGTTACACAAGGATGAACACTGAAGCTTTCTTT. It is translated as CASSYTRMNTEAFF.